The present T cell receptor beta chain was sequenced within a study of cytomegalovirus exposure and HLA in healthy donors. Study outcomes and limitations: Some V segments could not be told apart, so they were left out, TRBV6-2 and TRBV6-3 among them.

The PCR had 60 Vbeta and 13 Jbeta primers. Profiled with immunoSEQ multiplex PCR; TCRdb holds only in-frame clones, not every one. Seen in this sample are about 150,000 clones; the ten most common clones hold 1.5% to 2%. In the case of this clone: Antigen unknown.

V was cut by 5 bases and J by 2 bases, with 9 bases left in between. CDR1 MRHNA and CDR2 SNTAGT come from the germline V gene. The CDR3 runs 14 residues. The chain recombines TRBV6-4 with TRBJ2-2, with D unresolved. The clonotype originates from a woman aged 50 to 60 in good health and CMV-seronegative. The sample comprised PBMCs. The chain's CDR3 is CASSREQNTGELFF. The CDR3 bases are TGTGCCAGCAGTCGAGAGCAAAACACCGGGGAGCTGTTTTTT.